The 10 T cell receptor beta chains below were found in one sample sequenced in a study of cytomegalovirus exposure and HLA in healthy donors. This table comes from immunoSEQ multiplex PCR, and its TCRdb copy is limited to in-frame clones, with some not included. Of some 120,000 clones in the sample, approximately 81% are singletons; the top ten hold roughly 2%. The material sequenced was PBMCs. The receptors were sampled from a woman in her twenties or thirties in good health and CMV-seronegative.

This chain links TRBV11-2 with TRBJ1-1; no clear D gene. V was trimmed by 3 bases and J by 0 bases, leaving 8 bases between them. The CDR3 is 14 amino acids. Germline CDR1 SGHAT, CDR2 FQNNGV. The CDR3 protein is CASSFAGMNTEAFF. DNA for the CDR3: TGTGCCAGCAGCTTCGCGGGTATGAACACTGAAGCTTTCTTT.

This rearrangement joins TRBV6-1 to TRBJ1-2; no firm D call. CDR1 and CDR2 from the germline V gene are MNHNS and SASEGT. CDR3 length: 14 residues. Trimming pared 1 base from V and 8 bases from J, leaving 14 bases between. The CDR3: CASSEDMGGSGYTF. The CDR3 region has the DNA TGTGCCAGCAGTGAAGACATGGGAGGGAGCGGCTACACCTTC.

The chain carries TRBV5-4 and TRBJ2-6; tentatively, D is TRBD1 (6 bases). Germline-derived CDR1 and CDR2 are SGHNT and YYREEE (reference sequence). V was shortened by 4 bases and J by 0 bases, with 11 bases between the two germline ends. This CDR3 comprises 16 residues. CDR3 region: CASSLGQNSGANVLTF. The CDR3 bases are TGTGCCAGCAGCCTCGGACAGAACTCTGGGGCCAACGTCCTGACTTTC.

The genes are TRBV5-1 and TRBJ2-4, with 12 positions matching TRBD1. V lost 0 bases to trimming and J lost 7 bases; unmatched junction nucleotides: 2. The CDR3 is 15 amino acids. Germline V gene lookup returns CDR1 SGHRS and CDR2 YFSETQ. The chain's CDR3 is CASSLDGTGGNIQYF. In nucleotides, the CDR3 is TGCGCCAGCAGCTTGGACGGGACAGGGGGCAACATTCAGTACTTC.

The chain has TRBV29-1 and TRBJ2-2; D is perhaps TRBD2 (6 bases). Germline values: CDR1 SQVTM, CDR2 ANQGSEA. Trimming took off 7 bases at V and 5 bases at J, with 23 bases between the two ends. The length of the CDR3 is 16 residues. This CDR3 reads CSAADISGGLTGELFF. The CDR3, as DNA: TGCAGCGCCGCGGACATCTCCGGGGGTTTGACCGGGGAGCTGTTTTTT.

The chain is built from TRBV7-2 and TRBJ1-6, with D perhaps matching TRBD1 (5 bases). Germline-derived CDR1 and CDR2 are SGHTA and FQGNSA. This CDR3 comprises 14 residues. Trimming left V 6 bases short and J 9 bases short, with 15 bases between. CDR3 bases: TGTGCCAGCAGTCAGAAACCAGGGCGTTCACCCCTCCACTTT. This codes for CASSQKPGRSPLHF.

This clone was found a few times. V and J are TRBV5-4 and TRBJ2-5, with D unclear. This CDR3 comprises 14 residues. From germline, CDR1 is SGHNT and CDR2 YYREEE (reference sequence). Trimming took 2 bases from V and 5 from J, leaving 13 bases between them. CDR3 sequence (DNA): TGTGCCAGCAGCTTATCCCAAGCGTGGGAGACCCAGTACTTC. It encodes CASSLSQAWETQYF.

The CDR3 region has the DNA TGTGCCAGCAGCTACGAGGGCTCTGGGGCCAACGTCCTGACTTTC. Translating it yields CASSYEGSGANVLTF. The chain combines TRBV6-6 with TRBJ2-6, with D perhaps TRBD2 (5 bases). This CDR3 has 15 residues. Looked up from germline, CDR1 is MNHNY and CDR2 is SVGAGI (reference sequence). The ends were cut back, 6 bases at V and 0 bases at J, with 9 bases in the middle.

CDR3: CAWSGLAGGRPGELFF. In nucleotides, the CDR3 is TGTGCCTGGAGTGGACTAGCGGGGGGGCGGCCCGGGGAGCTGTTTTTT. The chain uses TRBV30 and TRBJ2-2; 14 positions match TRBD2. J lost 6 bases, V lost 1 base, and 4 bases had no gene match. The germline CDR1 and CDR2 sequences are GTSNPN and SVGIG (reference sequence). The CDR3 is 16 residues long. The full variable domain, with the rest looked up from reference TRBV30 and TRBJ2-2, is SQTIHQWPATLVQPVGSPLSLECTVEGTSNPNLYWYRQAAGRGLQLLFYSVGIGQISSEVPQNLSASRPQDRQFILSSKKLLLSDSGFYLCAWSGLAGGRPGELFFGEGSRLTVL.

This clone ranks as medium-sized. V and J are TRBV5-6 and TRBJ1-1; a weak D match, TRBD1 (6 bases). In germline, CDR1 is SGHDT, CDR2 YYEEEE. This CDR3 comprises 16 residues. V gave up 4 bases and J gave up 3 bases, with 19 bases separating them. In DNA form, the CDR3 reads TGTGCCAGCAGCAGGGGTTGGGGCAGGGGCGACACTGAAGCTTTCTTT. Translation: CASSRGWGRGDTEAFF.